This TCR beta chain was recovered during a study of T cell responses to AZD1222 COVID-19 vaccine. Some clones are missing from TCRdb's copy, which holds only in-frame ones; the method was immunoSEQ multiplex PCR. Of 70,000 to 90,000 clones in the sample, 90% were seen once. CDR1 MNHEY and CDR2 SMNVEV come from the germline V gene (reference sequence). The CDR3 is 19 amino acids. V lost 4 bases to trimming and J lost 5 bases; unmatched junction nucleotides: 15. V gene TRBV27 combines with J gene TRBJ2-2; 11 bases are shared with TRBD2. This clonotype was obtained from an adult in good health. The sequencing here drew on peripheral blood, taken on day 0 of AZD1222 vaccination. The CDR3 protein is CASSSQGSGTSGTTGELFF. CDR3 DNA: TGTGCCAGCAGTTCTCAGGGCTCCGGGACTAGCGGAACAACCGGGGAGCTGTTTTTT.